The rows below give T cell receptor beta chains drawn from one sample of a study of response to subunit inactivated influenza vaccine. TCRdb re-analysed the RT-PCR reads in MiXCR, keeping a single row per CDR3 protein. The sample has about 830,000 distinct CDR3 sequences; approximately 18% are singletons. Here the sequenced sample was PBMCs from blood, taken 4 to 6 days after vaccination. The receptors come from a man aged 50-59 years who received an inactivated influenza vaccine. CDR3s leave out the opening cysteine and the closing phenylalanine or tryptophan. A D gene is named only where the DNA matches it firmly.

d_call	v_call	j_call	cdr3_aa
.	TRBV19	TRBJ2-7	ASVTPTAPYEQY
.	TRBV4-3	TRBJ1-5	ASSQGLRNQPQH
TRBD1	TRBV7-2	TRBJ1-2	ASSLAGQGLNYGYT
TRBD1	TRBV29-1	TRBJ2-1	SVKGASETGNYNEQF
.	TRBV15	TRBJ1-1	ATSRDGRDTEAF
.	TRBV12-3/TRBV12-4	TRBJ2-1	ASNKLGGVGF
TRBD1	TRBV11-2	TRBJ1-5	ASSLDRGHGQPQH
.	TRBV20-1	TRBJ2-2	SARDYRDYTNTGELF
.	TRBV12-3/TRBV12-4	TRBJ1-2	ASSSQDVLHGYT
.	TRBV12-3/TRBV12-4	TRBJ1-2	ASSLRPEVSSIGYT
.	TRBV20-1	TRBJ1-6	SAREPGYHNSPLH
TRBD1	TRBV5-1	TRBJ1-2	ASSFGTGAYGYT
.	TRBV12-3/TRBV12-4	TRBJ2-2	ASRIGDSSGELF